What follows are 9 T cell receptor beta chains derived from one specimen sequenced in a study of blood T cell repertoires in COVID-19. Here immunoSEQ multiplex PCR was the method, and the copy in TCRdb shows in-frame clones only, minus some. Of about 40,000 clones in the sample, roughly 86% were seen once. Specimen: peripheral blood. These receptors were collected from a man in his fifties in a cohort sampled during active COVID-19.

This clone showed up just once. This chain links TRBV5-5 with TRBJ2-2; possibly TRBD1 for D (6 bases). V lost 4 bases, J lost 0 bases, and 13 bases lay in between. The V gene's germline CDR1 is SGHKS and CDR2 YYEKEE (reference sequence). The CDR3 contains 16 residues. CDR3 sequence: CASSPTGTPNTGELFF. In DNA form, the CDR3 reads TGTGCCAGCAGCCCGACCGGGACACCGAACACCGGGGAGCTGTTTTTT.

Comment on this clone: Its ends do not fully match the called genes, so a read error is possible. The chain employs TRBV7-7 and TRBJ2-5, with D tentatively TRBD2 (6 bases). Germline CDR1 reads SSHAT; CDR2 reads FNYEAQ (reference sequence). CDR3 length: 14 residues. The CDR3, as DNA: TGTGCTAGCACCGCGACGGGGGTGAGGGAGACCCAGTACTTC. This sequence encodes CASTATGVRETQYF.

The V gene is TRBV5-1, the J gene TRBJ2-1; D is perhaps TRBD2 (5 bases). The CDR3 contains 14 residues. CDR1 and CDR2 (germline): SGHRS, YFSETQ. V was shortened by 1 base and J by 8 bases, with 13 bases between the two germline ends. The CDR3 protein is CASSLLRVLDEQFF. The CDR3 nucleotides are TGCGCCAGCAGCTTGTTGAGGGTTTTGGATGAGCAGTTCTTC.

The chain has TRBV28 and TRBJ2-7, with 13 bases that match TRBD2. After removal of 4 bases from V and 4 bases from J, the junction contained 7 bases not matched to a gene. The CDR3 totals 16 residues. The V gene's germline CDR1 is MDHEN and CDR2 SYDVKM. The CDR3 region has the DNA TGTGCCAGCAGTTCGCGGACTAGCGGGAGTCTATACGAGCAGTACGTC. Translated, it gives CASSSRTSGSLYEQYV.

The chain links TRBV6-1 to TRBJ2-1, with 9 bases identical to TRBD2. The germline V gene has CDR1 MNHNS and CDR2 SASEGT. The CDR3 totals 16 residues. Germline trimming cut 1 base from V and 8 bases from J; bases unmatched to any gene: 9. The CDR3 protein is CASSEEGGGAYDEQFF. The CDR3 DNA sequence: TGTGCCAGCAGTGAAGAGGGCGGGGGGGCCTATGATGAGCAGTTCTTC.

The genes are TRBV5-4 and TRBJ1-1, with D perhaps TRBD1 (5 bases). The ends were cut back, 5 bases at V and 0 bases at J, with 11 bases in the middle. Germline CDR1 is SGHNT and CDR2 is YYREEE (reference sequence). The CDR3 runs 14 residues. This chain's CDR3 is CASSAGGVNTEAFF. In DNA form, the CDR3 reads TGTGCCAGCAGTGCTGGGGGGGTGAACACTGAAGCTTTCTTT.

The V gene is TRBV18, the J gene TRBJ2-3; TRBD2 agrees at 12 bases. This CDR3 comprises 16 residues. Germline-derived CDR1 and CDR2 are KGHSH and LQKENI. V lost 4 bases, J lost 2 bases, and 4 bases stayed unmatched. The CDR3 protein is CASSRRTSGNTDTQYF. CDR3 coding DNA: TGTGCCAGCTCACGACGGACTAGCGGGAACACAGATACGCAGTATTTT.

The V gene is TRBV10-3, the J gene TRBJ1-1; possibly TRBD1 for D (6 bases). This CDR3 comprises 12 residues. The germline V gene has CDR1 ENHRY and CDR2 SYGVKD. With 6 bases removed from V and 1 base from J, the gap between germline ends came to 6 bases. In DNA, the CDR3 is TGTGCCATCAGGACAGGGAACACTGAAGCTTTCTTT. Translation gives CAIRTGNTEAFF.

The rearrangement links TRBV5-1 to TRBJ1-3; the match to TRBD1 covers 11 bases. CDR3 length: 17 residues. With 4 bases clipped from V and 0 bases from J, the junction kept 6 bases outside the gene matches. The germline CDR1 and CDR2 sequences are SGHRS and YFSETQ. The CDR3 bases are TGCGCCAGCAGCCGGACAGGGGGCGAGTACTCTGGAAACACCATATATTTT. Its protein product is CASSRTGGEYSGNTIYF.